Below, 16 T cell receptor beta chains from the same sample are listed, as sequenced in a study of blood T cells in healthy people across ages (dated by TCRdb to between 2014 and 2016). Library creation used 5' RACE. TCRdb records Illumina HiSeq 2500 as the sequencer. The second PCR ran for roughly 7 to 12 cycles and used a J-beta primer mix along with a sample-barcoded 5' primer. Through fastp at Q25 and MiXCR, TCRdb rebuilt clones from the public reads, retaining in-frame beta chains. Entries that share a CDR3 protein sequence are merged under the most common genes and DNA. Recorded for this sample are 710,000 or so distinct CDR3 sequences; about a fifth of them occurred a single time. The ten top clones hold roughly a fifth of the sample. Sequenced sample: blood. These receptors were obtained from a man between 65 and 85 years old in good health.

V gene TRBV18 combines with J gene TRBJ1-5, with D uncertain. Germline values: CDR1 KGHSH, CDR2 LQKENI. V gave up 3 bases and J gave up 0 bases, with 12 bases separating them. This CDR3 is 16 amino acids long. In nucleotides, the CDR3 is TGTGCCAGCTCACCGACCGCCCAAAATAGCAATCAGCCCCAGCATTTT. Its protein is CASSPTAQNSNQPQHF. Complete variable domain (other parts from reference TRBV18 and TRBJ1-5): NAGVMQNPRHLVRRRGQEARLRCSPMKGHSHVYWYRQLPEEGLKFMVYLQKENIIDESGMPKERFSAEFPKEGPSILRIQQVVRGDSAAYFCASSPTAQNSNQPQHFGDGTRLSIL.

This clonotype appeared a single time. The chain recombines TRBV21-1 with TRBJ2-7; the listed D gene, TRBD2, was not tested against the DNA. TRBV21-1 is given as a pseudogene. CDR3 size: 13 residues. Written as DNA, the CDR3 is TGTGCCAGCATACGGGACTATACCTACGAGCAGTACGTC. It codes for CASIRDYTYEQYV.

This clonotype has a handful of counts. The chain has TRBV12-3 or TRBV12-4 and TRBJ1-4; D perhaps matches TRBD1 (5 bases). This CDR3 comprises 14 residues. Deletions cut 0 bases from V and 15 bases from J, with 17 bases between. DNA of the CDR3: TGTGCCAGCAGTTTAGCGATTGGGACCGATAGGATGTTTTTT. Amino acids: CASSLAIGTDRMFF.

This clonotype was picked up a small number of times. The rearrangement links TRBV20-1 to TRBJ2-5; D gene unclear. In germline, CDR1 is DFQATT, CDR2 SNEGSKA (reference sequence). Trimming left V 4 bases short and J 1 base short, with 19 bases between. The CDR3 is 16 residues long. CDR3 loop: CSANPLASSPQETQYF. CDR3 DNA: TGCAGTGCTAATCCCCTGGCTTCTTCGCCCCAAGAGACCCAGTACTTC.

This clonotype has a handful of counts. This chain uses TRBV7-2 with TRBJ1-1; TRBD1 matches at 8 bases. Trimming removed 3 bases from V and 5 bases from J; junction bases left unmatched: 8. The CDR3 has 15 residues. Germline V gene lookup returns CDR1 SGHTA and CDR2 FQGNSA. CDR3: CASSFRDRGGTEAFF. The CDR3 DNA sequence: TGTGCCAGCAGCTTTAGAGACAGGGGTGGGACTGAAGCTTTCTTT.

There are a few counts of this clonotype. The gene calls are TRBV9 and TRBJ2-1; 8 nucleotides line up with TRBD2. Germline V gene data show CDR1 as SGDLS and CDR2 as YYNGEE. This CDR3 is 16 amino acids long. The V segment lost 2 bases and the J segment 3 bases; nucleotides outside the gene matches: 7. Written as DNA, the CDR3 is TGTGCCAGCAGCGTCTCCGGGACTAGGGACTACAATGAGCAGTTCTTC. Its protein product is CASSVSGTRDYNEQFF.

The V and J genes are TRBV10-1 and TRBJ2-1; D is possibly TRBD1 (6 bases). The CDR3 totals 11 residues. Germline V gene data show CDR1 as WNHNN and CDR2 as SYGVQD (reference sequence). Trimming took off 3 bases at V and 15 bases at J, with 12 bases between the two ends. CDR3 nucleotides: TGCGCCAGCAGTGACAGGGGTACGCGGTTCTTC. This encodes CASSDRGTRFF.

A remark on this clonotype: A read error may explain this, as a much larger clone is one base away. No conserved phenylalanine or tryptophan is present at the end of the CDR3, so a read error is the likely explanation. The CDR3 spells CASSPRGGAVDEQFS. In DNA form, the CDR3 reads TGCGCCAGCAGCCCCCGGGGGGGAGCAGTAGATGAGCAGTTCTCC. The chain links TRBV5-1 to TRBJ2-1, with TRBD2 matching over 8 bases. V lost 4 bases, J lost 8 bases, and 11 bases stayed unmatched. Per germline, CDR1 SGHRS and CDR2 YFSETQ. CDR3 length equals 15 residues.

The V gene is TRBV3-1, the J gene TRBJ1-1; TRBD1 is a possible D gene (5 bases). The V gene's germline CDR1 is LGHDT and CDR2 YNNKEL (reference sequence). This CDR3 comprises 15 residues. Trimming cost V 5 bases and J 1 base, with 14 bases left between them. CDR3 sequence reads: CASSLRGAGNTEAFF. The CDR3 region has the DNA TGTGCCAGCAGCTTGAGAGGGGCGGGGAACACTGAAGCTTTCTTT.

V gene TRBV10-2 combines with J gene TRBJ1-1; unclear D gene. The CDR3 totals 11 residues. V lost 8 bases and J lost 7, with 11 bases in between. CDR1 and CDR2 from the germline V gene are WSHSY and SAAADI. This chain's CDR3 is CASGRSLEAFF. In DNA, the CDR3 is TGCGCCAGCGGACGGTCTCTTGAAGCTTTCTTT.

The J gene is TRBJ1-1, the V gene TRBV19; no clear D gene. Deletions cut 3 bases from V and 4 bases from J, with 9 bases between. CDR1 is LNHDA and CDR2 is SQIVND in the germline V gene (reference sequence). The length of the CDR3 is 13 residues. The CDR3 DNA follows: TGTGCCAGTAGTATCCGGTCCCCCACTGAAGCTTTCTTT. Its protein product is CASSIRSPTEAFF.

This rearrangement joins TRBV28 to TRBJ1-3, with 12 bases lining up with TRBD1. The J segment lost 6 bases and the V segment lost 1 base, leaving 1 base of the junction unmatched. CDR1 and CDR2 (germline): MDHEN, SYDVKM. There are 15 residues in the CDR3. This CDR3 is CASSLLGQGANTIYF. For the CDR3, the DNA is TGTGCCAGCAGTTTATTGGGACAGGGGGCAAACACCATATATTTT.

This clonotype was observed a few times. The chain has TRBV6-2 or TRBV6-3 and TRBJ1-2, with 7 bases identical to TRBD1. The CDR3 has 13 amino acids. V lost 6 bases and J lost 5; bases outside the gene matches: 6. CDR1 and CDR2 (germline): MNHEY, SVGEGT. CDR3 residues: CASSDRAVYGYTF. The CDR3 region has the DNA TGTGCCAGCAGCGACAGGGCCGTTTATGGCTACACCTTC.

A few counts support this clonotype. The chain joins TRBV7-9 to TRBJ2-1; possible D gene TRBD2, 5 bases. This CDR3 region has 17 residues. Trimming took 5 bases from V and 0 from J, leaving 17 bases between them. The germline V gene has CDR1 SEHNR and CDR2 FQNEAQ (reference sequence). CDR3 protein: CASSKRERESSYNEQFF. In nucleotides, the CDR3 is TGTGCCAGCAGCAAAAGGGAGAGGGAGAGCTCCTACAATGAGCAGTTCTTC.

CDR3: CASTPEPGIQTQYF. The CDR3 coding sequence is TGTGCCAGCACACCAGAACCGGGGATACAGACCCAGTACTTC. This sequence joins TRBV9 and TRBJ2-5, with D maybe TRBD2 (5 bases). The CDR3 runs 14 residues. With 6 bases removed from V and 6 bases from J, the gap between germline ends came to 18 bases. In germline, CDR1 is SGDLS, CDR2 YYNGEE.

On this clonotype: A much larger clone lies a single base off, so this may be a read error. The chain links TRBV27 to TRBJ2-1; 10 nucleotides agree with TRBD2. The CDR3 contains 14 residues. Per germline, CDR1 MNHEY and CDR2 SMNVEV (reference sequence). The CDR3 nucleotides read TGTGTCAGCAGTTGGACTAGCGGATACAATGAGCAGTTCTTC. It is translated as CVSSWTSGYNEQFF.